This T cell receptor beta chain derives from a study of blood T cell repertoires in COVID-19. At the level of the study: Spain, Italy and the United States supplied samples that represented acute and convalescent COVID-19. T cells, B-cell-depleted T cells, or PBMCs supplied cDNA or gDNA.

Per the authors' pipeline: The assay estimated nucleated cells by amplifying reference gene primers. Data came from immunoSEQ multiplex PCR; TCRdb stores just in-frame clones and leaves some out. The V and J calls and the clone size are those of that table, but D and trimming were determined from the DNA. The data show 150,000 to 200,000 clones, roughly 91% seen once. Germline assignment: CDR1 SGHKS and CDR2 YYEKEE (reference sequence). The CDR3 runs 14 residues. V gave up 2 bases and J gave up 1 base, with 10 bases separating them. The rearrangement uses TRBV5-5 and TRBJ2-7; tentatively, D is TRBD1 (6 bases). The sequencing sample was made of peripheral blood. The receptor was derived from a woman between 45 and 65 years old with acute or convalescent COVID-19. CDR3 region: CASSFGTGSYEQYF. CDR3 DNA sequence: TGTGCCAGCAGCTTCGGTACAGGGTCCTACGAGCAGTACTTC.